This T cell receptor beta chain was obtained from a study of shared clonotypes between healthy human individuals. Overall study: The study drew on two women and a few men aged 18 to 49 as donors. Broader study findings: Generation probability values for non-shared clonotypes were lower than those for clonotypes shared by all four donors. Richness estimates generally favored naive over memory subsets.

Sequenced by immunoSEQ multiplex PCR; TCRdb stores in-frame clones only, minus some. The sample records some 2,400,000 clones, approximately 96% being singletons. The CD4+ fraction was divided into a CD45RA+ naive subset and a CD45RA-negative memory subset. To note about this clone: What it recognizes is unknown.

The CDR3 contains 15 residues. Germline-derived CDR1 and CDR2 are MNHEY and SVGAGI. V lost 7 bases to trimming and J lost 3 bases; unmatched junction nucleotides: 9. This TCR came from a young man in good health. V usage is TRBV6-5 and J usage is TRBJ2-7, with 10 positions matching TRBD1. Sequences were obtained from naive CD4+ T cells sorted from blood. As to subset: CD45RA+ positively selected. CDR3 region: CASTRYRDRGYEQYF. The DNA of the CDR3 is TGTGCCAGCACCCGATACCGGGACAGGGGCTACGAGCAGTACTTC.